This T cell receptor (beta chain) was captured in a study of T cell responses to AZD1222 COVID-19 vaccine. The CDR3 totals 15 residues. V dropped 2 bases and J dropped 2; count of bases not matched to a gene: 3. From germline, CDR1 is SGHTA and CDR2 FQGTGA. Repertoires were generated with immunoSEQ multiplex PCR, while TCRdb's copy carries only in-frame clones and drops some. The data show 210,000 or so clones, with roughly 94% seen just once and approximately 1.5% held by the top ten. J is TRBJ2-5 and V is TRBV7-3; 9 positions match TRBD1. This receptor was obtained from an adult who received the MenACWY meningococcal vaccine as a control. The sequenced sample was peripheral blood, obtained 28 days after the second dose of the MenACWY control vaccine. CDR3 DNA sequence: TGTGCCAGCAGCTTAGGAGGGACAGGGCAAGAGACCCAGTACTTC. It encodes CASSLGGTGQETQYF. Complete variable domain (other parts from reference TRBV7-3 and TRBJ2-5): GAGVSQTPSNKVTEKGKYVELRCDPISGHTALYWYRQSLGQGPEFLIYFQGTGAADDSGLPNDRFFAVRPEGSVSTLKIQRTERGDSAVYLCASSLGGTGQETQYFGPGTRLLVL.